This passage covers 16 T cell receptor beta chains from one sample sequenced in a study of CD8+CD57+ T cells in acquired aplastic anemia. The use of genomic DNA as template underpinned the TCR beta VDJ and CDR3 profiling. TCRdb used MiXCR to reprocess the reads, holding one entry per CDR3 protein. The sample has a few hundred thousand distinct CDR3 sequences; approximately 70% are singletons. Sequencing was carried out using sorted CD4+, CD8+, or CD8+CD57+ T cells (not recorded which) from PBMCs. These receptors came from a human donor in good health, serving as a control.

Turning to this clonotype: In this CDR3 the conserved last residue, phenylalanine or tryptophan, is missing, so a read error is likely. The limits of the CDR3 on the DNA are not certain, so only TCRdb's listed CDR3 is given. CDR3 region: CASSLGARKYL. The V call is TRBV7-9, the J call TRBJ2-5. Germline V gene lookup returns CDR1 SEHNR and CDR2 FQNEAQ (reference sequence). The CDR3 numbers 11 amino acids, ends counted.

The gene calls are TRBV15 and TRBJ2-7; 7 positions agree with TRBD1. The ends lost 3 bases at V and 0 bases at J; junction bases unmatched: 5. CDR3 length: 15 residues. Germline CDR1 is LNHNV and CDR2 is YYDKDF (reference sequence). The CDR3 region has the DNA TGTGCCACCAGCAGTGCCGGGACAGCCTCCTACGAGCAGTACTTC. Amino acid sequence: CATSSAGTASYEQYF.

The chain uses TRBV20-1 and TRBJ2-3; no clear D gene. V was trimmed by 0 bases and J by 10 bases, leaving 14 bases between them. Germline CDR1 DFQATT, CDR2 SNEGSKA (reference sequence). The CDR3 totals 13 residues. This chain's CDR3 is CSAREPTENAQYF. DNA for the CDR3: TGCAGTGCTAGAGAGCCGACGGAGAATGCGCAGTATTTT.

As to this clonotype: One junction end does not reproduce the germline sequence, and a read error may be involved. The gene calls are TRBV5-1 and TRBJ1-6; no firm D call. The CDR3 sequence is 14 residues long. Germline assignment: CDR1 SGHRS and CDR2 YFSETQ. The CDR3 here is CASSLAAGEAPLHF. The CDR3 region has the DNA TGTGCCAGCAGCTTGGCTGCCGGGGAGGCACCCCTCCACTTT.

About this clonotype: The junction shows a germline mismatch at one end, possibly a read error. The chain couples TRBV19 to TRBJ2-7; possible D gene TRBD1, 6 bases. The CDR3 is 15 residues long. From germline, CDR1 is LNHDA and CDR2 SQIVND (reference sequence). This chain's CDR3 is CASSLRTDLPCEPYF. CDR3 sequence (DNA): TGTGCCAGTAGTCTACGGACAGACCTTCCCTGCGAGCCGTACTTC.

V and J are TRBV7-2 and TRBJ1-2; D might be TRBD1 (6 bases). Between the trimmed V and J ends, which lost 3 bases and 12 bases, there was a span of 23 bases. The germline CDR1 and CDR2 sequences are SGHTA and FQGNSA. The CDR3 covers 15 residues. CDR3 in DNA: TGTGCCAGCAGCTTCCCGGGAGGGGGTCCCTATGACCACACCTTC. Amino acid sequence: CASSFPGGGPYDHTF.

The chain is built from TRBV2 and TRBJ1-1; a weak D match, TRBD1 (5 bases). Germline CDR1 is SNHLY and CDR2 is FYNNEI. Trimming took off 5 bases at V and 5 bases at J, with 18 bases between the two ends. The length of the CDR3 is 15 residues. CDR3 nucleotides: TGTGCCAGCAGTCATAGGACTAGCGGGGCAACTGAAGCTTTCTTT. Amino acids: CASSHRTSGATEAFF.

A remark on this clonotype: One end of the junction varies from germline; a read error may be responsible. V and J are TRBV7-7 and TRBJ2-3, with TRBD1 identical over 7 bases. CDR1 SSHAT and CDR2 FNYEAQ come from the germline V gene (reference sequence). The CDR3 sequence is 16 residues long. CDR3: CASSLGGRGSPTSRYF. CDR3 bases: TGTGCTAGCAGCTTAGGTGGCAGGGGGTCTCCTACGAGCAGGTATTTT.

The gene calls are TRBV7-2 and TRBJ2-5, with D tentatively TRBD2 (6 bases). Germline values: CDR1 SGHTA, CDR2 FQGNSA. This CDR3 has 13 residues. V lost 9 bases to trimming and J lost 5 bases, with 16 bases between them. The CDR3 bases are TGTGCCAGTTGGGGGGACTCGGGTGAGACCCAGTACTTC. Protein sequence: CASWGDSGETQYF.

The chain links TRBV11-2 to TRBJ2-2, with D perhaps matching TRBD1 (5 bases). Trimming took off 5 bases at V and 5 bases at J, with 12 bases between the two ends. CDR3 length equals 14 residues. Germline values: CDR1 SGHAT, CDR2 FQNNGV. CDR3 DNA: TGTGCCAGCAGCACAGGATTATATACCGGGGAGCTGTTTTTT. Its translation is CASSTGLYTGELFF.

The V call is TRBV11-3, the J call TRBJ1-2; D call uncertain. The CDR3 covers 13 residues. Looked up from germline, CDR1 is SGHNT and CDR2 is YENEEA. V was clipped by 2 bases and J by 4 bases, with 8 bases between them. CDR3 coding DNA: TGTGCCAGCAGCTTACCGGGTGTCTATGGCTACACCTTC. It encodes CASSLPGVYGYTF.

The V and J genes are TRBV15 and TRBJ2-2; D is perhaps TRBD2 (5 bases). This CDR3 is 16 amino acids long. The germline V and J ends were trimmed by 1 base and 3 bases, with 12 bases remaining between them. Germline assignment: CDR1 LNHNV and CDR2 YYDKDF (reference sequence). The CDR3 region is CATSRGRRADTGELFF. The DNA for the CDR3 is TGTGCCACCAGCAGAGGCAGGAGAGCGGACACCGGGGAGCTGTTTTTT.

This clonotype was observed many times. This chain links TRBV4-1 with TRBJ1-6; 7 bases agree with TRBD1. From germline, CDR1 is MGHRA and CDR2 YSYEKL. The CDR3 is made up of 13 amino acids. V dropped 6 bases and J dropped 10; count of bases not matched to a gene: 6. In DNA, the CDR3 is TGCGCCAGCAGGGGACAGTCGGGCTCACCCCTCCACTTT. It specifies CASRGQSGSPLHF.

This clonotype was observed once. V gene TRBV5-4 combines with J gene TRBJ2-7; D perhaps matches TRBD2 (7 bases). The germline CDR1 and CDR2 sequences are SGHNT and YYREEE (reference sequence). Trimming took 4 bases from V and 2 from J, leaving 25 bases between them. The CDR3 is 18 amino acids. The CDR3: CASSLAGWRGRRAYEQYF. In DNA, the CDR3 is TGTGCCAGCAGCCTGGCAGGGTGGCGGGGGCGGCGGGCCTACGAGCAGTACTTC.

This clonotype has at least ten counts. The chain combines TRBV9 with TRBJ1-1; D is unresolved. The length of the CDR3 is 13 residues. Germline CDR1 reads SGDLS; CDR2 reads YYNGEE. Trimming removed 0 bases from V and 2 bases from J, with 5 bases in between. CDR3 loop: CASSVESNTEAFF. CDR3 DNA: TGTGCCAGCAGCGTAGAATCCAACACTGAAGCTTTCTTT.

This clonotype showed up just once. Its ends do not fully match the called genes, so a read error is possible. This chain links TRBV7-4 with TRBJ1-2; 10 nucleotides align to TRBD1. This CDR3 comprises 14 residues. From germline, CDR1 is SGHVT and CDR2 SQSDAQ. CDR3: CASSVGQGTYRYTF. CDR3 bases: TGTGCCAGCAGCGTGGGACAGGGGACCTATCGCTACACCTTC. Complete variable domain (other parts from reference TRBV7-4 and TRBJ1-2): GAGVSQSPRYKVAKRGRDVALRCDSISGHVTLYWYRQTLGQGSEVLTYSQSDAQRDKSGRPSGRFSAERPERSVSTLKIQRTEQGDSAVYLCASSVGQGTYRYTFGSGTRLTVV.